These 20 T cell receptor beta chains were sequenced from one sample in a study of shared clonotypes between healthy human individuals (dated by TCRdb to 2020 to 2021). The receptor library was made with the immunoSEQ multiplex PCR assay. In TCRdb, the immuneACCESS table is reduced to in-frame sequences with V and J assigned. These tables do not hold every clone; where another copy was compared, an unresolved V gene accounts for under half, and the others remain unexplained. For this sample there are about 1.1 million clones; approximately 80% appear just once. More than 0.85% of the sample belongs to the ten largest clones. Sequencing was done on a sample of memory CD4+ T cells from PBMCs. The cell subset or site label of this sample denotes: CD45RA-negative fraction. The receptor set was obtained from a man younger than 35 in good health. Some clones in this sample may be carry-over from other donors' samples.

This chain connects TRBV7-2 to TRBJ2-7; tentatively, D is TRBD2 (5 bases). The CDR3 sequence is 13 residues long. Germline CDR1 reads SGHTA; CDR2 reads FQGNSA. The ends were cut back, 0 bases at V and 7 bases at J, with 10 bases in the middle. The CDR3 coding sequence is TGTGCCAGCAGCTTAGCGCGGACGGGGGAGCAGTACTTC. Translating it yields CASSLARTGEQYF.

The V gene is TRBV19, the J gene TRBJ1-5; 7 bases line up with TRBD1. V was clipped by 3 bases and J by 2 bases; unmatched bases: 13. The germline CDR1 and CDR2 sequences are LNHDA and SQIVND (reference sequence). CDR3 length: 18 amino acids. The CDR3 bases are TGTGCCAGTAGTATGTCGGAGGCAGGGGGGATCGGCAATCAGCCCCAGCATTTT. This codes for CASSMSEAGGIGNQPQHF. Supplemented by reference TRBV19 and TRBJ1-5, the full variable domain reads DGGITQSPKYLFRKEGQNVTLSCEQNLNHDAMYWYRQDPGQGLRLIYYSQIVNDFQKGDIAEGYSVSREKKESFPLTVTSAQKNPTAFYLCASSMSEAGGIGNQPQHFGDGTRLSIL.

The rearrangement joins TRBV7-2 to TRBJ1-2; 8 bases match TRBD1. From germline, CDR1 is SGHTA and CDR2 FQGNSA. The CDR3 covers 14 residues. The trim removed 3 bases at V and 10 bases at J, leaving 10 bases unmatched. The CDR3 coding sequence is TGTGCCAGCAGCTTGAGTCGACAGGGGCTTGCCTACACCTTC. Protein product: CASSLSRQGLAYTF.

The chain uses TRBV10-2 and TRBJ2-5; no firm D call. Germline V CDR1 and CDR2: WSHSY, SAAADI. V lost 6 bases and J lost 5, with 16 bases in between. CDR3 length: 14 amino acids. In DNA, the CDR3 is TGCGCCAGCAGCCCTGCAGTTTTGGGGGAGACCCAGTACTTC. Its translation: CASSPAVLGETQYF.

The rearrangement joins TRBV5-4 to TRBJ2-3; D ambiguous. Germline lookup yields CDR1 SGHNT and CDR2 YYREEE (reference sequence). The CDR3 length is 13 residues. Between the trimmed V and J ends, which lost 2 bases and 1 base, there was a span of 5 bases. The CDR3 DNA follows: TGTGCCAGCAGCTTCGGACGCACAGATACGCAGTATTTT. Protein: CASSFGRTDTQYF.

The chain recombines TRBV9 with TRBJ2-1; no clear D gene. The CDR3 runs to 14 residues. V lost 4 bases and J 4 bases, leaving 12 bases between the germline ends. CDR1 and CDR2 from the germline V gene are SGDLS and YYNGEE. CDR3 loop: CASSPPSAYNEQFF. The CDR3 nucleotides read TGTGCCAGCAGCCCCCCCAGCGCTTACAATGAGCAGTTCTTC.

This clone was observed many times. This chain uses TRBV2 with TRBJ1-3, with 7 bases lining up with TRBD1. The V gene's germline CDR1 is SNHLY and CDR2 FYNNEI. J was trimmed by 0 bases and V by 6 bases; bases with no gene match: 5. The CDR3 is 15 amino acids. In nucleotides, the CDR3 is TGTGCCAGCAGGATTGACAGGGCCTCTGGAAACACCATATATTTT. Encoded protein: CASRIDRASGNTIYF.

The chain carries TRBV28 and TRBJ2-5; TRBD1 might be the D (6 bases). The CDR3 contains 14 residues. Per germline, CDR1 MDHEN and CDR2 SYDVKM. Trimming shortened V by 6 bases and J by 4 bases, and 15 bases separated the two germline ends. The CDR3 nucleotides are TGTGCCAGCAGACCGACAGGACCCCCAGAGACCCAGTACTTC. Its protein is CASRPTGPPETQYF.

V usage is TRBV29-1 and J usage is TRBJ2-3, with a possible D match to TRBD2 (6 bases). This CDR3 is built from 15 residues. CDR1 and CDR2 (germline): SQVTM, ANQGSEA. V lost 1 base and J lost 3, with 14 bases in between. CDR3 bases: TGCAGCGTTGAAGGAGCCACCCGGGGGACAGATACGCAGTATTTT. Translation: CSVEGATRGTDTQYF.

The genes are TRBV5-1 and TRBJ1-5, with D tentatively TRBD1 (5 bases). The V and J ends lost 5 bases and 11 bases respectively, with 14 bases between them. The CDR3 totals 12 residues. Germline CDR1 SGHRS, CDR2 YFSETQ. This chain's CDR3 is CASREGRGAQHF. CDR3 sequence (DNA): TGCGCCAGCAGGGAGGGACGCGGAGCCCAGCATTTT.

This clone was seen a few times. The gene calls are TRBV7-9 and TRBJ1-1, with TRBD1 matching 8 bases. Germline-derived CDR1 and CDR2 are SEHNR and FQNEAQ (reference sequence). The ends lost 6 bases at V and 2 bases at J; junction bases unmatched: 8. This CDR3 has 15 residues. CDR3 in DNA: TGTGCCAGCAGAGGACGGACAGGGTTCAACACTGAAGCTTTCTTT. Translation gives CASRGRTGFNTEAFF.

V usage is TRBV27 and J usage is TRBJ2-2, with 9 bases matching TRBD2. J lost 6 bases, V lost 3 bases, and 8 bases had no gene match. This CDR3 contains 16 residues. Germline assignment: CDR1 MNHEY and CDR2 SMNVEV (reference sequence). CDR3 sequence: CASSFWLAGPPGELFF. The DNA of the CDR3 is TGTGCCAGCAGTTTCTGGCTAGCGGGACCGCCCGGGGAGCTGTTTTTT.

CDR3 residues: CASSFGVVYGYTF. The CDR3 DNA sequence: TGTGCCAGCAGTTTTGGGGTTGTCTATGGCTACACCTTC. V is TRBV28 and J is TRBJ1-2; no clear D. Germline CDR1 reads MDHEN; CDR2 reads SYDVKM. V lost 3 bases, J lost 4 bases, and 9 bases lay in between. The CDR3 spans 13 residues.

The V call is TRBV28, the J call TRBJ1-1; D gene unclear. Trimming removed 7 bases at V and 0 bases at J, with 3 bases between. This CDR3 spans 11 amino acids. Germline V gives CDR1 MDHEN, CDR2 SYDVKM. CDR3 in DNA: TGTGCCAGCACCATGAACACTGAAGCTTTCTTT. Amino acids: CASTMNTEAFF.

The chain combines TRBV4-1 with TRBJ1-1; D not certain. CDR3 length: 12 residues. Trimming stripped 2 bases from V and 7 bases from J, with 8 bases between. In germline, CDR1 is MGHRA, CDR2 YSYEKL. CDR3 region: CASSQRTGEAFF. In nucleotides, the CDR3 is TGCGCCAGCAGCCAAAGAACGGGTGAAGCTTTCTTT.

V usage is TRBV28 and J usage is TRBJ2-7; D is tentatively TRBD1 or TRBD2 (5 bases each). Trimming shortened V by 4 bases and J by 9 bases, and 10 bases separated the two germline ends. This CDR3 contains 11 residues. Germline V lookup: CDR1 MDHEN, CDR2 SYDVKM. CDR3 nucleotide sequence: TGTGCCAGCAGTTCGGGACGTGGGCAGTACTTC. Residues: CASSSGRGQYF.

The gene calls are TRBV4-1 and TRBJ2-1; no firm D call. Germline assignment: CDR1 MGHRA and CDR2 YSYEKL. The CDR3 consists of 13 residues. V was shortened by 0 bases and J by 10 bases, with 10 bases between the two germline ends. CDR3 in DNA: TGCGCCAGCAGCCAAGATTCAGCCGGGGAGCAGTTCTTC. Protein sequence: CASSQDSAGEQFF.

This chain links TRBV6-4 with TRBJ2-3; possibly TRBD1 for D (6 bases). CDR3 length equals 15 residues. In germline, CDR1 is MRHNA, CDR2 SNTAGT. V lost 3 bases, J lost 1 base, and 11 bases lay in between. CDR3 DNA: TGTGCCAGCAGTGAAGGGGGAGTGGGCACAGATACGCAGTATTTT. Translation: CASSEGGVGTDTQYF.

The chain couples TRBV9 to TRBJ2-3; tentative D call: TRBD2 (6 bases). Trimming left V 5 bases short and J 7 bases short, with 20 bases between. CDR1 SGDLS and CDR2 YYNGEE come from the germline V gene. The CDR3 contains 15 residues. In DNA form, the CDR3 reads TGTGCCAGCAGTGGAGGGGCGGGAAGGACGAATACGCAGTATTTT. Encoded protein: CASSGGAGRTNTQYF.

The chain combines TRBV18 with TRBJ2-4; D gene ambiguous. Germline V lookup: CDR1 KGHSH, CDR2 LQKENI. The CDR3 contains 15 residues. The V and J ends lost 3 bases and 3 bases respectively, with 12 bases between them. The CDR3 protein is CASSPGFPGKNIQYF. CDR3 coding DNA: TGTGCCAGCTCACCCGGGTTCCCGGGCAAAAACATTCAGTACTTC.